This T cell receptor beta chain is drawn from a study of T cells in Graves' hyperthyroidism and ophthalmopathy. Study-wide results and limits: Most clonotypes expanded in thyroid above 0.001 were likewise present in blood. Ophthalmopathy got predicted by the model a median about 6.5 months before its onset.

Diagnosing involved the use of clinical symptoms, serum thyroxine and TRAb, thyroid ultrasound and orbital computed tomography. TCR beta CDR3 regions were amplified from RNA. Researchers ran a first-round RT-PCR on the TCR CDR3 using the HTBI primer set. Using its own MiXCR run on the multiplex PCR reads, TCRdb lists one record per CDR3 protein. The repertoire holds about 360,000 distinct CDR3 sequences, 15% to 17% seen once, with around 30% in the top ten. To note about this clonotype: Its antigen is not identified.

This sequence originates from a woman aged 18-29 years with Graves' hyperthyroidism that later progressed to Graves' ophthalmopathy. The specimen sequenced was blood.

Here the CDR3 reads CASSYRFHSNQPQHF. The CDR3 DNA is TGTGCCAGCAGTTACCGGTTTCACAGCAATCAGCCCCAGCATTTT. V gene TRBV6-5 combines with J gene TRBJ1-5; D is unclear. V was clipped by 2 bases and J by 1 base, with 9 bases between them. This CDR3 is built from 15 residues. Germline values: CDR1 MNHEY, CDR2 SVGAGI.